The present T cell receptor (beta chain) was sequenced within a study of blood T cell repertoires in COVID-19 (dated by TCRdb to between 2020 and 2021). About the investigation overall: Samples covering the acute and convalescent phases of COVID-19 were provided by collaborators in the United States, Italy and Spain. The prospective study material was composed of cDNA or gDNA derived from T cells, B-cell-depleted T cells, or PBMCs. The dataset comprised deeply sampled blood TCRbeta repertoires from subjects exposed to, actively infected with, or recovered from COVID-19. A freely available public database, intended as a resource for researchers studying the immune response to SARS-CoV-2, is where the repertoires were released. Samples came from the ongoing ImmuneRACE study (first 160 participants) plus 1,254 subjects from 6 global collaborators. A de-identified subject ID, COVID-19 status, age in years and sex were almost always included in the sample metadata. Where HLA class I and class II types were available, the types were taken from metadata supplied by the sample provider, not from assay-based typing. Study-wide findings and limitations: How much clinical and demographic metadata was included differed by source and by participant, and the metadata was provided uncurated.

TCRbeta CDR3 regions were amplified from genomic DNA by means of the immunoSEQ Assay, a bias-controlled multiplex PCR. Concerning the study's data processing: Nucleated cell counts per sample were estimated from amplification of reference gene primers within the assay. To quantify the absolute abundance of each unique TCRbeta CDR3 rearrangement, sequence reads were collapsed and filtered. For each sample, productive Simpson clonality was calculated as the square root of Simpson's diversity index over productive rearrangements. The table was pulled from immuneACCESS by TCRdb, which kept in-frame rearrangements only. Such tables lose some clones; where checked, under half of the loss comes from unresolved V genes, and the rest has no known cause. From that table come the V and J calls and clone size; the DNA was used to work out D and trimming. This sample comprises under 200,000 clones, approximately 91% of them detected only once. Roughly 2.1% of the sample lies in the top ten.

Taken from cysteine to phenylalanine, the CDR3 has 16 residues. This entry keeps only the CDR3 DNA: 48 bases, framed from base 1. V gives up 0 bases and J gives up 0 bases, and the segment between their germline ends measures 12 bases. From a lookup of the germline V gene, CDR1 and CDR2 are MNHEY and SVGAGI. On this clone itself: No cognate antigen has been identified for it. Per-base quality was not reported, and no clone a single base away is much larger than it.

The collaborating institutions used their own protocols to collect whole blood in K2EDTA tubes. For TCRbeta analysis, collaborators shipped samples in one of three forms: frozen whole blood, isolated PBMCs, or DNA extracted from either of those sample types. The chain links TRBV6-5 with TRBJ2-7; a weak D assignment points to TRBD1 (6 bases agree). The sequenced sample was peripheral blood. The sequence came from a man between 18 and 29 years old with acute or convalescent COVID-19. The CDR3 here reads CASSYSITGTSYEQYF. The bases are TGTGCCAGCAGTTACTCGATTACAGGGACCTCCTACGAGCAGTACTTC.